The sequence of this T cell receptor beta chain was determined in a study of shared clonotypes between healthy human individuals. Whole-study context: Every donor yielded three CD4 naive, three CD4 memory, two CD8 naive and one CD8 memory plate.

Study observations and caveats: For naive CD4 cells, approximately 4.8% of clonotypes were shared across a few donors.

Germline values: CDR1 SNHLY, CDR2 FYNNEI. Trimming removed 3 bases from V and 0 bases from J, with 5 bases in between. CDR3 length: 13 amino acids. TCRdb's table, derived via immunoSEQ multiplex PCR, lists solely in-frame clones and lacks some. The sample holds roughly 1.5 million clones; 95% to 99% are singletons and the top ten take about 0.45%. A note on this clone: The target antigen is unknown.

The sequencing sample was made of naive CD4+ T cells sorted from blood. Subset of the sample: CD45RA+ positively selected. This sequence joins TRBV2 and TRBJ1-2; D unresolved. The clonotype was recovered from a man aged 25 to 40 in good health. DNA of the CDR3: TGTGCCAGCAGTGACCTAGCTAACTATGGCTACACCTTC. Translation gives CASSDLANYGYTF.